The 27 T cell receptor beta chains reported below all come from one sample, sequenced in a study of CXCR3-negative and CXCR3-positive naive CD8 T cells. The study made its TRB cDNA libraries by 5' RACE, adding UMI labels. No DNA is given; TCRdb re-called the 5' RACE reads and lists each CDR3 protein once. This repertoire includes about 43,000 distinct CDR3 sequences. The sample comprised memory CD8+ T cells from blood. The receptors come from a human donor in good health. Some clones in this sample may be carry-over from other donors' samples.

The chain links TRBV7-9 to TRBJ2-2. CDR1 and CDR2 from the germline V gene are SEHNR and FQNEAQ (reference sequence). There are 12 residues in the CDR3. CDR3: CASSFFTGELFF.

The chain employs TRBV20-1 and TRBJ1-1; TCRdb proposes TRBD1, but this gene call is untestable without DNA. Germline CDR1 reads DFQATT; CDR2 reads SNEGSKA (reference sequence). The CDR3 sequence is 13 residues long. The chain's CDR3 is CNVRAGQNTEAFF.

The chain combines TRBV27 with TRBJ2-1; TCRdb calls TRBD1, which cannot be checked without DNA. The CDR3 is 15 residues long. The germline V gene encodes CDR1 MNHEY and CDR2 SMNVEV (reference sequence). The CDR3 sequence is CASGYRESSYNEQFF.

The chain couples TRBV18 to TRBJ1-2. The V gene's germline CDR1 is KGHSH and CDR2 LQKENI. The CDR3 extends over 14 amino acids. CDR3 region: CASSPPEGNYGYTF.

V gene TRBV15 combines with J gene TRBJ1-5; TCRdb's D call, TRBD1, is unchecked because there is no DNA. This CDR3 has 15 amino acids. The V gene's germline CDR1 is LNHNV and CDR2 YYDKDF (reference sequence). CDR3 in amino acids: CATSGDREPNQPQHF.

The genes are TRBV10-3 and TRBJ1-1. Per the germline V gene, CDR1 is ENHRY and CDR2 is SYGVKD. The CDR3 sequence is 13 residues long. This CDR3 reads CANRDNWDTEAFF.

This rearrangement joins TRBV7-9 to TRBJ2-4; TCRdb outputs TRBD1, but without DNA this stays unchecked. The CDR3 loop spans 14 amino acids. CDR1 and CDR2 from the germline V gene are SEHNR and FQNEAQ (reference sequence). CDR3 residues: CASSRQGTKNIQYF.

This chain joins TRBV29-1 and TRBJ2-7; TCRdb calls TRBD1, which cannot be checked without DNA. This CDR3 contains 13 residues. Germline CDR1 reads SQVTM; CDR2 reads ANQGSEA. The CDR3 sequence is CSVVRESSYEQYF.

The gene calls are TRBV28 and TRBJ1-1; TCRdb reports TRBD1, a call that lacks DNA to check it against. Germline V CDR1 and CDR2: MDHEN, SYDVKM. The CDR3 has 14 residues. The CDR3 reads CASSLQPGARGAFF.

The rearrangement links TRBV5-1 to TRBJ2-1; TCRdb's D call, TRBD1, is unchecked because there is no DNA. The CDR3 length is 13 residues. CDR1 SGHRS and CDR2 YFSETQ come from the germline V gene. CDR3 sequence reads: CASRGQGYNEQFF.

The CDR3 sequence: CASSLAQGKNIQYF. This chain uses TRBV5-1 with TRBJ2-4. The CDR3 covers 14 residues. Germline V gene lookup returns CDR1 SGHRS and CDR2 YFSETQ.

The chain employs TRBV5-1 and TRBJ2-1. Germline V gene lookup returns CDR1 SGHRS and CDR2 YFSETQ. The CDR3 consists of 12 residues. The CDR3 region is CASRLVENEQFF.

The rearrangement links TRBV5-4 to TRBJ2-7; TCRdb returns TRBD2, unconfirmable since there is no DNA. The length of the CDR3 is 16 residues. Germline V gene lookup returns CDR1 SGHNT and CDR2 YYREEE (reference sequence). The CDR3 sequence is CASSFSEGIGLYEQYF.

The rearrangement joins TRBV28 to TRBJ1-4; there is no DNA to check the TCRdb D call of TRBD1. Looked up from germline, CDR1 is MDHEN and CDR2 is SYDVKM. The CDR3 spans 15 residues. CDR3: CASSRQGEANEKLFF.

J is TRBJ2-7 and V is TRBV28; TCRdb names TRBD2, which stays unverified in the absence of DNA. From germline, CDR1 is MDHEN and CDR2 SYDVKM. This CDR3 spans 14 amino acids. The CDR3 reads CASSPRTSPYEQYF.

The V call is TRBV12-3 or TRBV12-4, the J call TRBJ2-3; TCRdb returns TRBD1, unconfirmable since there is no DNA. The CDR3 spans 15 residues. CDR3 protein: CASSPSGQGGDTQYF.

J is TRBJ1-1 and V is TRBV9; the D gene TCRdb calls, TRBD1, cannot be checked with no DNA. Germline V gene sequence: CDR1 SGDLS, CDR2 YYNGEE. This CDR3 contains 15 residues. CDR3 residues: CASSLSGGMNTEAFF.

V is TRBV7-3 and J is TRBJ2-3; TCRdb reports TRBD1, a call that lacks DNA to check it against. The germline V gene encodes CDR1 SGHTA and CDR2 FQGTGA. This CDR3 has 15 residues. The CDR3 region is CASSLMGQGADTQYF.

The chain uses TRBV28 and TRBJ1-2. Germline V CDR1 and CDR2: MDHEN, SYDVKM. The length of the CDR3 is 15 residues. The CDR3 region is CASRPRALANYGYTF.

The rearrangement uses TRBV12-3 or TRBV12-4 and TRBJ2-5; as DNA is missing, the TRBD1 call by TCRdb cannot be tested. The CDR3 is 17 amino acids. The CDR3 region is CASSFFLGGQGGETQYF.

The rearrangement joins TRBV7-2 to TRBJ1-5. The CDR3 runs to 15 residues. Germline V gives CDR1 SGHTA, CDR2 FQGNSA. The CDR3 spells CASSLELYSNQPQHF.

The chain couples TRBV14 to TRBJ2-7; TCRdb outputs TRBD1, but without DNA this stays unchecked. There are 15 residues in the CDR3. Germline CDR1 is SGHDN and CDR2 is FVKESK. The CDR3 sequence is CASSLGAGGGYEQYF.

J is TRBJ1-2 and V is TRBV7-8. CDR3 length equals 14 residues. CDR1 is SGHVS, CDR2 FQNEAQ, per germline. The CDR3 sequence: CASSLPGGRNGYTF.

This sequence joins TRBV27 and TRBJ1-5; TCRdb lists TRBD1, though no DNA is available to test this call. Germline V gene sequence: CDR1 MNHEY, CDR2 SMNVEV (reference sequence). The CDR3 runs 15 residues. The CDR3 sequence is CASSLQGARGQPQHF.

The V and J genes are TRBV28 and TRBJ2-1; absent DNA, TCRdb's TRBD1 call cannot be checked. Looked up from germline, CDR1 is MDHEN and CDR2 is SYDVKM. The CDR3 is made up of 15 amino acids. CDR3 region: CASIGDRGPDNEQFF. Full variable domain (outside the CDR3, taken from reference TRBV28 and TRBJ2-1): DVKVTQSSRYLVKRTGEKVFLECVQDMDHENMFWYRQDPGLGLRLIYFSYDVKMKEKGDIPEGYSVSREKKERFSLILESASTNQTSMYLCASIGDRGPDNEQFFGPGTRLTVL.

The chain is built from TRBV6-5 and TRBJ2-1; as DNA is missing, the TRBD2 call by TCRdb cannot be tested. CDR3 length: 16 amino acids. Per germline, CDR1 MNHEY and CDR2 SVGAGI. Here the CDR3 reads CASSNREGLPYNEQFF.

The V and J genes are TRBV7-6 and TRBJ2-1; TCRdb gives TRBD2 as the D gene, but with no DNA this cannot be confirmed. The germline V gene has CDR1 SGHVS and CDR2 FNYEAQ. CDR3 length: 17 amino acids. CDR3: CASAGLAGLSSYNEQFF.